This T cell receptor beta chain was recorded in a study of T cell repertoires in cytomegalovirus infection (dated by TCRdb to between 2019 and 2020). About the investigation overall: The peptide stimulations were aimed at well-studied HLA-B-restricted epitopes as well as recently identified HLA-C-restricted CMV epitopes, whose presentation resists viral immunomodulation. Donor HLA type was relevant to the analysis, as public TCR beta signatures indicated carriage of CMV infection together with the matching HLA type. Broad study findings and their caveats: In both this cohort and an independent cohort of 352 donors, the cumulative frequency of public TCR beta family members distinguished carriers of CMV infection plus the relevant HLA type. The ex vivo response was dominated by HLA-C-restricted CMV-specific TCR beta clonotypes, which also provided the single most frequent clonotype in two of eight donors.

The CDR3 starts with the cysteine, ends with the phenylalanine, and has 13 residues. The entry retains the CDR3 DNA only, 39 bases that are in frame from base 1. V gives up 3 bases and J gives up 8 bases, and the segment between their germline ends measures 13 bases. Sequenced using an Illumina HiSeq 1500. The public reads were reanalyzed by TCRdb: fastp trimming at Q25, MiXCR alignment, in-frame beta chains only. Duplicate CDR3 protein sequences are folded into a single record with the most common DNA and genes. The sample table holds roughly 160,000 distinct CDR3 sequences, of which about 20% were seen once. The ten largest clones represent roughly 25% of the sample. This clonotype was found a few times. It has no known antigen specificity. No per-base quality is available; no much larger clone lies one base away. The treatment or condition label here, explained by the study, means: in vitro stimulation with specific CMV peptide epitopes to enrich CMV-specific T cells.

This receptor was obtained from a human donor in good health (CMV status not recorded). Some clones in this sample may be carry-over from other donors' samples. The rearranged chain carries TRBV12-3 or TRBV12-4 and TRBJ1-2; a tentative D match to TRBD1 spans 5 bases. This material consisted of CD8+ T cells from cultured PBMCs, taken from culture after CMV antigen stimulation. CDR3 region: CASSFGYRGGYTF. The nucleotide sequence is given as TGTGCCAGCAGTTTCGGGTATCGGGGCGGCTACACCTTC.